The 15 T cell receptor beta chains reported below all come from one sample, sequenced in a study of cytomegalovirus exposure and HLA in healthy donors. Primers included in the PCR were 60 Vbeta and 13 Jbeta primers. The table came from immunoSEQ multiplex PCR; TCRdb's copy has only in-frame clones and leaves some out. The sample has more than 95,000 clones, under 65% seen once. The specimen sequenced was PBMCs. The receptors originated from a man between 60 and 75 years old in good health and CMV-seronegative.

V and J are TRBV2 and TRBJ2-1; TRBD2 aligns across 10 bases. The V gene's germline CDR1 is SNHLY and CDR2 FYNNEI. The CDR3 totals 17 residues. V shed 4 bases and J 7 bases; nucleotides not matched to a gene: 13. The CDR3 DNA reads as TGTGCCAGCAGTGTTGCTAGCGGGAGATCTTCACGGAATGAGCAGTTCTTC. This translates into CASSVASGRSSRNEQFF.

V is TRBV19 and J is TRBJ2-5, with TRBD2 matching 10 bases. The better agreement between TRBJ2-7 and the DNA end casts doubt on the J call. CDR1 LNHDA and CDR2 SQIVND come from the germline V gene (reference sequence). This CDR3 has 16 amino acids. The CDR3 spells CASSMLGAGGRDEQYF. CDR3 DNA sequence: TGTGCCAGTAGTATGTTGGGAGCGGGAGGGAGAGACGAGCAGTACTTC.

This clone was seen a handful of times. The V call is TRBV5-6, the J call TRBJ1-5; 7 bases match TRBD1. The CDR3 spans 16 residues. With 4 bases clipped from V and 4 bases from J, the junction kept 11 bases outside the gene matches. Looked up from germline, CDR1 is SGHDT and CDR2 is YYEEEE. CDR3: CASSEQRGLGNQPQHF. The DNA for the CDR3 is TGTGCCAGCAGCGAACAAAGGGGGCTTGGGAATCAGCCCCAGCATTTT.

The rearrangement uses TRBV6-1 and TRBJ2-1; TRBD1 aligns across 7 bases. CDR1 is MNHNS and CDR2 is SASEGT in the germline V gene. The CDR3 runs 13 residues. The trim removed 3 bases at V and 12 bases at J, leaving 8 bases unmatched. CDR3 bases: TGTGCCAGCAGTGAGATAACAGGGGTGAGGCAGTTCTTC. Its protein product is CASSEITGVRQFF.

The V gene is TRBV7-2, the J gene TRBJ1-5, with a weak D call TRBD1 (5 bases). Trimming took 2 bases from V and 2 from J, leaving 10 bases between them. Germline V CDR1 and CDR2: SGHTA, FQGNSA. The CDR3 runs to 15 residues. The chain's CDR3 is CASSLFKGGNQPQHF. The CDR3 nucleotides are TGTGCCAGCAGCTTATTTAAAGGGGGCAATCAGCCCCAGCATTTT.

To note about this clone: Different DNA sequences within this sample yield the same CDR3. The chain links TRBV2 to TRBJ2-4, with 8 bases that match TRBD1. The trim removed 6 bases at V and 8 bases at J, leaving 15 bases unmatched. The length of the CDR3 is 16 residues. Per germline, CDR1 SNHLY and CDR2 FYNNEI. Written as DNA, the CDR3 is TGTGCCAGCAGGGAACGGCAGGGGGCCTCCAGGGACATTCAGTACTTC. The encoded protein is CASRERQGASRDIQYF.

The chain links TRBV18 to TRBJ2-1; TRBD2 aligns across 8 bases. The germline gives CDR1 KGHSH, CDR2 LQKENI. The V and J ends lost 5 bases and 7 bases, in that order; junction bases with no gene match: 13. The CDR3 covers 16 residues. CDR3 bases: TGTGCCAGCTCAGACGTAGCGGGGCCGAGGGGGAATGAGCAGTTCTTC. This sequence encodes CASSDVAGPRGNEQFF. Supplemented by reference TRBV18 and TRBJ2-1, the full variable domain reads NAGVMQNPRHLVRRRGQEARLRCSPMKGHSHVYWYRQLPEEGLKFMVYLQKENIIDESGMPKERFSAEFPKEGPSILRIQQVVRGDSAAYFCASSDVAGPRGNEQFFGPGTRLTVL.

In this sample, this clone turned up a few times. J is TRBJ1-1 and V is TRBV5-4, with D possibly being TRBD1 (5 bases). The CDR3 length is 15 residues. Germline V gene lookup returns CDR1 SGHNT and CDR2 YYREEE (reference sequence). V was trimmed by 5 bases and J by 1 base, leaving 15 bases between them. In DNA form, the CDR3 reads TGTGCCAGCAGACCCCTAGGAACAGGGAACACTGAAGCTTTCTTT. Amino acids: CASRPLGTGNTEAFF.

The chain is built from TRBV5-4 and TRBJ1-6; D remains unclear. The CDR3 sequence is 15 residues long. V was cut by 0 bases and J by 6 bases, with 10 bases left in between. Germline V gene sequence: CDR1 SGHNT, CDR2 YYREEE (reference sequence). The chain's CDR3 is CASSLGGRPNSPLHF. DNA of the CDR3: TGTGCCAGCAGCTTGGGAGGTCGGCCTAATTCACCCCTCCACTTT.

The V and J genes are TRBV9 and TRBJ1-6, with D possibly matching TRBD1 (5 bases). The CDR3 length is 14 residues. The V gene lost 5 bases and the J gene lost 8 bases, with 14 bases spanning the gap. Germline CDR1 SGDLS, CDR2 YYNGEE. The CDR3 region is CASSQVWGDSPLHF. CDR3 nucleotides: TGTGCCAGCAGTCAAGTATGGGGCGATTCACCCCTCCACTTT.

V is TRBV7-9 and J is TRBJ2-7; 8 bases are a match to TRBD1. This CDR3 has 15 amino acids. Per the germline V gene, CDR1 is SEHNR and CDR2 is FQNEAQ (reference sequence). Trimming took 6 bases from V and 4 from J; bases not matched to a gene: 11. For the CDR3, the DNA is TGTGCCAGCAGACAAGACAGGGGCTTTCAGTACGAGCAGTACTTC. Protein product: CASRQDRGFQYEQYF.

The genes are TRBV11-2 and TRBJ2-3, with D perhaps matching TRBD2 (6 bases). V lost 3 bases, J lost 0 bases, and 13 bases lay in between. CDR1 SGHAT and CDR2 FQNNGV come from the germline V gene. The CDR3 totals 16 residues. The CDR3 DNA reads TGTGCCAGCAGCTTTTTGACTAGGGGCAGCACAGATACGCAGTATTTT. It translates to CASSFLTRGSTDTQYF. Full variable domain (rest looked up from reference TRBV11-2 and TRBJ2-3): EAGVAQSPRYKIIEKRQSVAFWCNPISGHATLYWYQQILGQGPKLLIQFQNNGVVDDSQLPKDRFSAERLKGVDSTLKIQPAKLEDSAVYLCASSFLTRGSTDTQYFGPGTRLTVL.

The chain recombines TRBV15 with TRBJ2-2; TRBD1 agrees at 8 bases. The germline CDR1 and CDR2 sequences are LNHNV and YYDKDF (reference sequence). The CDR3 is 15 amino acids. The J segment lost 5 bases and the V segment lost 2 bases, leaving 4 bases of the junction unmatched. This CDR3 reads CATSRLRGQTGELFF. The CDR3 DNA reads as TGTGCCACCAGCAGACTCAGGGGGCAGACCGGGGAGCTGTTTTTT.

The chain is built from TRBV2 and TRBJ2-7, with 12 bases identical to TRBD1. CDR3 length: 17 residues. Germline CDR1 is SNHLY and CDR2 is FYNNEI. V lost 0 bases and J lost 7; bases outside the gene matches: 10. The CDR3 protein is CASSEAPQGTGGREQYF. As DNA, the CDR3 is TGTGCCAGCAGTGAAGCGCCCCAAGGGACAGGGGGCCGGGAGCAGTACTTC.

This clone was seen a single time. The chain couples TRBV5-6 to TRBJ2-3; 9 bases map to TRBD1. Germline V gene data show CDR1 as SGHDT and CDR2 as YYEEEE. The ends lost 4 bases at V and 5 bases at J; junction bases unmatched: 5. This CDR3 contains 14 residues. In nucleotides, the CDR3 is TGTGCCAGCAGCCGGGACAGGGAAGGAGATACGCAGTATTTT. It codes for CASSRDREGDTQYF.